This TCR beta chain stems from a study of blood T cells in healthy people across ages. The germline V gene encodes CDR1 DFQATT and CDR2 SNEGSKA (reference sequence). Trimming took off 2 bases at V and 1 base at J, with 10 bases between the two ends. This CDR3 region has 14 residues. With a J-beta primer mix and a sample-barcoded 5' primer, a second PCR ran about 7 to 12 cycles. MiXCR, applied by TCRdb to the 5' RACE reads, yields one record per CDR3 protein. The data hold 590,000 or so distinct CDR3 sequences, with about 30% observed a single time. This chain links TRBV20-1 with TRBJ2-3; a weak D match, TRBD1 (5 bases). The specimen sequenced was blood. This TCR came from a woman aged 80 or over in good health. Here the CDR3 DNA reads TGCAGTGCTAGACCAGGGATGGGCACAGATACGCAGTATTTT. The encoded protein is CSARPGMGTDTQYF.